The 7 T cell receptor beta chains below were found in one sample sequenced in a study of blood T cell repertoires in COVID-19. TCRdb keeps only in-frame clones here, not all; method: immunoSEQ multiplex PCR. The repertoire consists of 110,000 to 150,000 clones, with 85% to 90% occurring once and the leading ten covering under 3.5%. Sequencing was done on a sample of peripheral blood. The receptor set was obtained from a woman aged 60-75 years with active COVID-19.

The V and J genes are TRBV5-1 and TRBJ1-1, with D possibly TRBD1 on 6 matching bases. The germline gives CDR1 SGHRS, CDR2 YFSETQ. The CDR3 loop spans 13 amino acids. V was pared by 4 bases and J by 5 bases, with 12 bases between. This chain's CDR3 is CASSGVTGTEAFF. The CDR3 nucleotides read TGCGCCAGCAGCGGCGTTACAGGGACTGAAGCTTTCTTT.

A single count supports this clone. The CDR3 nucleotides are TGCAGTGCTAGAGGTCCAGTCGAGCAGTTCTTC. Translation gives CSARGPVEQFF. This rearrangement joins TRBV20-1 to TRBJ2-1, with no clear D. The germline V and J ends were trimmed by 1 base and 10 bases, with 8 bases remaining between them. From germline, CDR1 is DFQATT and CDR2 SNEGSKA (reference sequence). This CDR3 comprises 11 residues.

The genes are TRBV28 and TRBJ2-7; D is possibly TRBD2 (5 bases). The V gene's germline CDR1 is MDHEN and CDR2 SYDVKM. The CDR3 runs 12 residues. The V end lost 6 bases, the J end lost 2 bases, and 8 bases lay between the germline ends. CDR3 nucleotide sequence: TGTGCCAGCAGCCTCGGGACCTACGAGCAGTACTTC. Translation gives CASSLGTYEQYF.

This clone was detected a few times. The rearrangement links TRBV7-2 to TRBJ1-1, with D possibly being TRBD1 (5 bases). Germline CDR1 is SGHTA and CDR2 is FQGNSA. This CDR3 comprises 13 residues. V was clipped by 2 bases and J by 10 bases, with 14 bases between them. The CDR3 region is CASSLTDPGGAFF. The CDR3 DNA sequence: TGTGCCAGCAGCTTAACCGACCCGGGGGGAGCTTTCTTT. The variable domain in full, with the rest retrieved from reference TRBV7-2 and TRBJ1-1, is GAGVSQSPSNKVTEKGKDVELRCDPISGHTALYWYRQSLGQGLEFLIYFQGNSAPDKSGLPSDRFSAERTGGSVSTLTIQRTQQEDSAVYLCASSLTDPGGAFFGQGTRLTVV.

The chain uses TRBV28 and TRBJ1-5, with D tentatively TRBD1 (5 bases). This CDR3 region has 19 residues. The germline CDR1 and CDR2 sequences are MDHEN and SYDVKM. V was trimmed by 5 bases and J by 1 base, leaving 24 bases between them. The CDR3 protein is CASSTLVGRGGVSNQPQHF. In DNA form, the CDR3 reads TGTGCCAGCAGTACCCTAGTGGGACGGGGAGGGGTAAGCAATCAGCCCCAGCATTTT.

This clone has more than one count but fewer than ten. The chain couples TRBV19 to TRBJ1-1, with unresolved D. In germline, CDR1 is LNHDA, CDR2 SQIVND (reference sequence). CDR3 length: 16 amino acids. V was clipped by 6 bases and J by 7 bases, with 24 bases between them. Written as DNA, the CDR3 is TGTGCCAGTAGAAGGGTACGCCTCGGGAGCCATATTGAAGCTTTCTTT. Protein sequence: CASRRVRLGSHIEAFF.

The chain carries TRBV28 and TRBJ2-3; a weak D match, TRBD1 (7 bases). Germline assignment: CDR1 MDHEN and CDR2 SYDVKM. This CDR3 is built from 15 residues. The CDR3 spells CAYEIRGSSADTQYF. The CDR3 DNA reads as TGTGCGTATGAAATCAGGGGGTCTAGCGCAGATACGCAGTATTTT.